Below are 32 T cell receptor beta chains sequenced from a single sample in a study of blood T cell repertoires in COVID-19. Generated by immunoSEQ multiplex PCR, the TCRdb table keeps only in-frame clones and is missing some. The sample lists more than 150,000 clones; over 75% were seen once. The sample consisted of peripheral blood. The receptors derive from a woman at least 80 years old with active or convalescent COVID-19.

The chain has TRBV11-1 and TRBJ2-7; D unresolved. CDR1 is SGHAT and CDR2 is FQDESV in the germline V gene (reference sequence). The V end was cut by 0 bases, the J end by 2 bases, with 5 bases between. CDR3 length: 13 residues. The DNA for the CDR3 is TGTGCCAGCAGCTTAGCGCACACCTACGAGCAGTACTTC. This gives the protein CASSLAHTYEQYF.

The J gene is TRBJ1-4, the V gene TRBV5-6; TRBD1 is a possible D gene (6 bases). Germline values: CDR1 SGHDT, CDR2 YYEEEE. The CDR3 is 15 residues long. Deletions cut 6 bases from V and 6 bases from J, with 18 bases between. The CDR3 spells CASIRRGGAHEKLFF. The CDR3 nucleotides read TGTGCCAGCATCCGAAGGGGGGGCGCTCATGAAAAACTGTTTTTT.

The genes are TRBV28 and TRBJ1-2, with D possibly matching TRBD1 (5 bases). The CDR3 is made up of 15 amino acids. Germline V gene data show CDR1 as MDHEN and CDR2 as SYDVKM. The ends were cut back, 8 bases at V and 5 bases at J, with 21 bases in the middle. The CDR3 DNA reads as TGTGCCAGCCGCCCGGGGGGGTTGTCAGCGTATGGCTACACCTTC. The encoded protein is CASRPGGLSAYGYTF.

The chain employs TRBV7-2 and TRBJ2-2; TRBD1 matches 8 bases. Germline assignment: CDR1 SGHTA and CDR2 FQGNSA. With 6 bases clipped from V and 4 bases from J, the junction kept 7 bases outside the gene matches. CDR3 length: 15 residues. CDR3 sequence reads: CASRHGQGGTGELFF. The DNA for the CDR3 is TGTGCCAGCAGACACGGACAGGGAGGCACCGGGGAGCTGTTTTTT.

This clone is a singleton in its sample. The chain carries TRBV7-9 and TRBJ1-1; 9 bases line up with TRBD1. The CDR3 is made up of 14 amino acids. Germline V gives CDR1 SEHNR, CDR2 FQNEAQ (reference sequence). Trimming cost V 8 bases and J 3 bases; bases outside gene matches: 7. The CDR3 protein is CASLNRDRDTEAFF. CDR3 in DNA: TGTGCCAGCCTCAACCGGGACAGGGACACTGAAGCTTTCTTT.

This clone was seen more than once but under ten times. The CDR3 protein is CASSLDQGRDEQYF. The CDR3 bases are TGTGCCAGCAGCTTGGACCAAGGGAGGGACGAGCAGTACTTC. The V and J genes are TRBV5-5 and TRBJ2-7; 7 bases agree with TRBD2. The V segment lost 0 bases and the J segment 5 bases; nucleotides outside the gene matches: 5. This CDR3 comprises 14 residues. Germline lookup yields CDR1 SGHKS and CDR2 YYEKEE (reference sequence).

This clone was seen once. J is TRBJ1-2 and V is TRBV11-2, with D perhaps matching TRBD1 (6 bases). This CDR3 contains 12 residues. Looked up from germline, CDR1 is SGHAT and CDR2 is FQNNGV. V was cut by 3 bases and J by 6 bases, with 8 bases left in between. CDR3 nucleotides: TGTGCCAGCAGCTTCCACAGGGATGGCTACACCTTC. Its translation: CASSFHRDGYTF.

This chain uses TRBV7-2 with TRBJ2-7; possibly TRBD2 for D (5 bases). V lost 3 bases and J 6 bases, leaving 18 bases between the germline ends. The germline CDR1 and CDR2 sequences are SGHTA and FQGNSA. The CDR3 sequence is 15 residues long. In DNA form, the CDR3 reads TGTGCCAGCAGCTTTCGGTTAGGGTCAGCGGTCGAGCAGTACTTC. Protein sequence: CASSFRLGSAVEQYF.

This clone has more than one count but fewer than ten. The CDR3 reads CASSLKQQASYEQYF. As DNA, the CDR3 is TGTGCCAGCAGTTTAAAACAGCAGGCCTCCTACGAGCAGTACTTC. This chain links TRBV28 with TRBJ2-7; D unresolved. V shed 2 bases and J shed 0 bases, with 11 bases lying between them. The CDR3 runs to 15 residues. Germline V gene lookup returns CDR1 MDHEN and CDR2 SYDVKM.

V is TRBV6-5 and J is TRBJ1-5, with D perhaps TRBD1 (6 bases). Trimming removed 4 bases from V and 7 bases from J, with 11 bases in between. This CDR3 is built from 13 residues. Germline loops: CDR1 MNHEY, CDR2 SVGAGI. CDR3 in DNA: TGTGCCAGCAGTTCCACAGGGAAACAGCCCCAGCATTTT. Translation gives CASSSTGKQPQHF.

The chain employs TRBV21-1 and TRBJ1-5; the table's D call TRBD1 went unverified against the DNA. TRBV21-1 is a recognized pseudogene. The CDR3 length is 14 residues. In DNA form, the CDR3 reads TGTGCCAGCAGCCTTCGACAGGGCCATCAGCCCCAGCATTTT. Translation gives CASSLRQGHQPQHF.

The sample holds one count of this clone. This chain connects TRBV2 to TRBJ1-5; D is undetermined. V lost 3 bases and J lost 1, with 10 bases in between. This CDR3 is built from 15 residues. CDR1 SNHLY and CDR2 FYNNEI come from the germline V gene. This CDR3 is CASSDEAGSNQPQHF. The CDR3 bases are TGTGCCAGCAGTGATGAAGCGGGGAGCAATCAGCCCCAGCATTTT.

This clone has a single count. This rearrangement joins TRBV30 to TRBJ1-6; 7 bases fit TRBD1. The trim removed 1 base at V and 7 bases at J, leaving 10 bases unmatched. CDR3 length: 16 residues. Germline assignment: CDR1 GTSNPN and CDR2 SVGIG (reference sequence). For the CDR3, the DNA is TGTGCCTGGAGTGCCCCCGGACAGGTCAGGAATTCACCCCTCCACTTT. Encoded protein: CAWSAPGQVRNSPLHF.

This clone has just a few counts. This sequence joins TRBV6-5 and TRBJ2-7, with D possibly matching TRBD1 (6 bases). The CDR3 has 13 amino acids. Germline V gene data show CDR1 as MNHEY and CDR2 as SVGAGI. Deletions cut 5 bases from V and 5 bases from J, with 13 bases between. CDR3: CASSLIQGNEQYF. CDR3 nucleotide sequence: TGTGCCAGCAGTCTAATACAGGGAAACGAGCAGTACTTC.

In nucleotides, the CDR3 is TGCGCCAGCAGCCTGGGCGTCGGTACCAACTATGGCTACACCTTC. Amino acid sequence: CASSLGVGTNYGYTF. The chain carries TRBV4-1 and TRBJ1-2; D remains ambiguous. The germline V and J ends were trimmed by 4 bases and 2 bases, with 14 bases remaining between them. CDR3 length: 15 amino acids. From germline, CDR1 is MGHRA and CDR2 YSYEKL.

The chain is built from TRBV6-1 and TRBJ1-5; no clear D gene. The CDR3 totals 16 residues. Trimming removed 1 base from V and 7 bases from J, with 17 bases in between. Germline-derived CDR1 and CDR2 are MNHNS and SASEGT. The CDR3 reads CASSEGGNYREQPQHF. In DNA, the CDR3 is TGTGCCAGCAGTGAAGGAGGGAACTATAGGGAACAGCCCCAGCATTTT.

This chain uses TRBV15 with TRBJ1-5, with unresolved D. CDR1 is LNHNV, CDR2 YYDKDF, per germline (reference sequence). The V end lost 0 bases, the J end lost 1 base, and 10 bases lay between the germline ends. The CDR3 contains 16 residues. The CDR3 DNA sequence: TGTGCCACCAGCAGAGACAGGCATGGGAGCAATCAGCCCCAGCATTTT. Translation gives CATSRDRHGSNQPQHF.

The V call is TRBV7-9, the J call TRBJ2-3; D perhaps matches TRBD2 (6 bases). The germline V and J ends were trimmed by 1 base and 5 bases, with 13 bases remaining between them. The CDR3 contains 15 residues. Germline assignment: CDR1 SEHNR and CDR2 FQNEAQ (reference sequence). This chain's CDR3 is CASSLGRGREDTQYF. The CDR3 DNA is TGTGCCAGCAGCTTAGGGCGGGGTCGGGAAGATACGCAGTATTTT.

The chain recombines TRBV28 with TRBJ2-2, with 7 nucleotides matching TRBD2. Germline V gene data show CDR1 as MDHEN and CDR2 as SYDVKM. V shed 2 bases, J shed 4 bases, and the junction held 4 bases outside the gene matches. This CDR3 is built from 15 residues. The CDR3 nucleotides read TGTGCCAGCAGTTTAAGAGCGGGACCCACCGGGGAGCTGTTTTTT. Its protein is CASSLRAGPTGELFF.

The gene calls are TRBV5-6 and TRBJ2-2; 9 bases fit TRBD2. The CDR3 length is 16 residues. Germline V gives CDR1 SGHDT, CDR2 YYEEEE. Trimming cost V 0 bases and J 8 bases; bases outside gene matches: 8. CDR3 residues: CASSLELAGPRGELFF. As DNA, the CDR3 is TGTGCCAGCAGCTTGGAACTAGCGGGCCCTAGAGGGGAGCTGTTTTTT.

In this sample, this clone turned up once. The chain employs TRBV25-1 and TRBJ1-2, with D uncertain. The CDR3 runs 11 residues. The V gene's germline CDR1 is MGHDK and CDR2 SYGVNS. With 1 base removed from V and 5 bases from J, the gap between germline ends came to 2 bases. Written as DNA, the CDR3 is TGTGCCAGCAGTGAATCTTATGGCTACACCTTC. It yields the protein CASSESYGYTF.

V is TRBV25-1 and J is TRBJ2-7, with TRBD1 matching 9 bases. This CDR3 has 15 residues. Looked up from germline, CDR1 is MGHDK and CDR2 is SYGVNS. V dropped 5 bases and J dropped 1; count of bases not matched to a gene: 6. The CDR3 reads CASSRGQGPSYEQYF. CDR3 bases: TGTGCCAGCAGTAGGGGACAGGGCCCTTCCTACGAGCAGTACTTC.

The gene calls are TRBV15 and TRBJ1-2; D is possibly TRBD1 (5 bases). Trimming removed 0 bases from V and 4 bases from J, with 15 bases in between. The CDR3 sequence is 16 residues long. Germline CDR1 and CDR2: LNHNV and YYDKDF (reference sequence). In DNA form, the CDR3 reads TGTGCCACCAGCAGAGATCATCAGGGCCTCGGCTATGGCTACACCTTC. As protein: CATSRDHQGLGYGYTF.

The J gene is TRBJ2-7, the V gene TRBV27, with 9 bases matching TRBD1. J lost 5 bases, V lost 2 bases, and 10 bases had no gene match. The CDR3 runs to 16 residues. The germline V gene encodes CDR1 MNHEY and CDR2 SMNVEV (reference sequence). The CDR3 here is CASSLIFGTGFHEQYF. CDR3 DNA sequence: TGTGCCAGCAGTTTAATTTTCGGGACAGGGTTCCACGAGCAGTACTTC.

This chain joins TRBV28 and TRBJ2-1; D possibly corresponds to TRBD2 (7 bases). Germline CDR1 MDHEN, CDR2 SYDVKM. CDR3 length equals 13 residues. Trimming removed 10 bases at V and 8 bases at J, with 18 bases between. CDR3 loop: CATLLGGGDEQFF. In DNA form, the CDR3 reads TGTGCCACCCTCTTAGGGGGGGGAGATGAGCAGTTCTTC.

The chain joins TRBV7-2 to TRBJ2-1; no definite D call. With 5 bases removed from V and 6 bases from J, the gap between germline ends came to 14 bases. The CDR3 spans 14 residues. The germline V gene has CDR1 SGHTA and CDR2 FQGNSA. CDR3 loop: CASSLYIGVNEQFF. The DNA for the CDR3 is TGTGCCAGCAGCCTTTATATCGGAGTCAATGAGCAGTTCTTC.

This clone was seen many times. The chain couples TRBV6-6 to TRBJ2-7; D unresolved. V gave up 6 bases and J gave up 4 bases, with 7 bases separating them. The CDR3 extends over 11 amino acids. Germline V lookup: CDR1 MNHNY, CDR2 SVGAGI (reference sequence). CDR3 amino acids: CASSGSYEQYF. CDR3 nucleotide sequence: TGTGCCAGCAGCGGGTCATACGAGCAGTACTTC.

This clone came up a few times. V gene TRBV6-5 combines with J gene TRBJ1-2, with TRBD1 identical over 8 bases. The germline CDR1 and CDR2 sequences are MNHEY and SVGAGI. The CDR3 consists of 13 residues. The V and J ends lost 5 bases and 6 bases, in that order; junction bases with no gene match: 5. In DNA form, the CDR3 reads TGTGCCAGCAGTCGAGACAGGGGCCATGGCTACACCTTC. Protein: CASSRDRGHGYTF.

This sequence joins TRBV25-1 and TRBJ1-1, with D maybe TRBD1 (5 bases). CDR1 is MGHDK, CDR2 SYGVNS, per germline. Trimming shortened V by 5 bases and J by 1 base, and 11 bases separated the two germline ends. The CDR3 runs to 14 residues. DNA of the CDR3: TGTGCCAGCAGTCTAACAGGTCAGAACACTGAAGCTTTCTTT. It is translated as CASSLTGQNTEAFF. The entire variable domain, with the rest obtained from reference TRBV25-1 and TRBJ1-1, is as follows: EADIYQTPRYLVIGTGKKITLECSQTMGHDKMYWYQQDPGMELHLIHYSYGVNSTEKGDLSSESTVSRIRTEHFPLTLESARPSHTSQYLCASSLTGQNTEAFFGQGTRLTVV.

This clone was detected a few times. The CDR3 spells CASSSLRDRGEAFF. The CDR3 DNA reads as TGTGCCAGCAGTAGCCTACGGGACAGGGGGGAAGCTTTCTTT. The chain has TRBV27 and TRBJ1-1; 11 bases fit TRBD1. This CDR3 comprises 14 residues. Germline V lookup: CDR1 MNHEY, CDR2 SMNVEV (reference sequence). V shed 5 bases and J 8 bases; nucleotides not matched to a gene: 7.

The chain has TRBV28 and TRBJ2-1; TRBD2 matches 8 bases. Trimming cost V 3 bases and J 3 bases; bases outside gene matches: 10. Germline values: CDR1 MDHEN, CDR2 SYDVKM. The CDR3 contains 17 residues. The CDR3 region is CASSFLPGGAVYNEQFF. The DNA for the CDR3 is TGTGCCAGCAGTTTTCTACCCGGGGGGGCCGTCTACAATGAGCAGTTCTTC.

The chain uses TRBV28 and TRBJ1-5, with D uncertain. The CDR3 is 15 residues long. Trimming removed 4 bases from V and 2 bases from J, with 12 bases in between. Germline CDR1 is MDHEN and CDR2 is SYDVKM. The CDR3 loop is CASSSRMFGNQPQHF. The CDR3 region has the DNA TGTGCCAGCAGTTCGAGGATGTTTGGCAATCAGCCCCAGCATTTT.